This TCR beta chain stems from a study of monozygotic twins with inflammatory bowel disease. TCRdb re-called the 5' RACE reads; one entry per CDR3 protein, DNA not given. Its table records about 93,000 distinct CDR3 sequences. Germline CDR1 and CDR2: SGHTA and FQGNSA. The CDR3 consists of 13 residues. This TCR came from a human donor with ulcerative colitis or Crohn's disease, or a healthy co-twin of an affected twin (not recorded which). The rearrangement joins TRBV7-2 to TRBJ1-2. Sequenced sample: blood. The CDR3 spells CASSLDQAYGYTF.